The clone carrying this TCR beta chain has ten or more counts. No antigen is known for it. Trimming cost V 6 bases and J 1 base, with 12 bases left between them. Germline-derived CDR1 and CDR2 are MNHEY and SVGEGT. This CDR3 spans 14 amino acids. The sample belongs to a study of identical twins. Using its own MiXCR run on the 5' RACE reads, TCRdb lists one record per CDR3 protein. This sample has 140,000 to 150,000 distinct CDR3 sequences, with around 3.5% found just once. Whole-study results and caveats: Out-of-frame alpha sequences common to twins exhibited a surplus of low generation probability. Less excess twin sharing appeared in beta out-of-frame sequences. These conclusions were based on statistical analysis (cross-sectional, not following the same donors). Reduced insertions were recorded for abundant cord blood beta clonotypes, with no such pattern in memory repertoires.

The sequenced sample was memory T cells sorted from blood. J is TRBJ1-1 and V is TRBV6-2 or TRBV6-3; unclear D gene. This sequence originates from a man younger than 35 in good health. The CDR3 loop is CASRYSGENTEAFF. The DNA of the CDR3 is TGTGCCAGCAGGTACAGCGGTGAGAACACTGAAGCTTTCTTT.